The sequence of this T cell receptor beta chain was determined in a study of T cells in Graves' hyperthyroidism and ophthalmopathy. General study findings and limits: Prediction of ophthalmopathy progression came a median approximately 6.5 months pre-onset.

Over 8 ml fresh peripheral blood yielded the PBMCs. Only a few counts were recorded for this clonotype. Its specificity is not known. One end of the junction fails to match germline, which may point to a read error. The CDR3 totals 14 residues. Germline assignment: CDR1 SSHAT and CDR2 FNYEAQ (reference sequence). TCR beta CDR3 sequences were amplified from RNA transcripts. During a first-round RT-PCR of the TCR CDR3, the HTBI primer set was used. TCRdb reanalysed the multiplex PCR reads using MiXCR and keeps one entry per CDR3 protein. The table lists 500,000 to 650,000 distinct CDR3 sequences, roughly a sixth of them singletons.

This clonotype was sampled from a woman in her late teens or twenties with Graves' ophthalmopathy. The sequenced sample consisted of blood. The genes are TRBV7-7 and TRBJ2-1; TRBD1 might be the D (6 bases). The CDR3 reads CASSLGPDRNEQFF. The CDR3 DNA reads as TGTGCTAGCAGCTTAGGTCCGGACAGAAATGAGCAGTTCTTC.